This TCR beta chain came from a study of cytomegalovirus exposure and HLA in healthy donors. Study-level background: One earlier analysis, a look at some 180 million T cells, found approximately 120 million unique TCR beta sequences.

Donors in the study were healthy people who gave bone marrow. Germline V gene data show CDR1 as SGHNT and CDR2 as YYREEE (reference sequence). This CDR3 spans 16 amino acids. The PCR had 60 Vbeta and 13 Jbeta primers. As originally analysed: About 10 million of 80 million or so unique TCR beta chains were shared, per a later count. The data were produced by immunoSEQ multiplex PCR, yet TCRdb's version contains in-frame clones alone and is incomplete. That table supplies the V and J calls and clone size; D and trimming were determined from the DNA. This repertoire shows some 150,000 clones, approximately 80% found once; its top ten account for around 4.5%. Study observations and caveats: TCR association rates varied by HLA locus in a later analysis, with DRB1 highest and HLA-C lowest.

Turning to this clone: Its antigen remains unknown. A read error may produce the germline difference seen at one junction end.

This receptor was taken from a man aged 25-40 years in good health and CMV-seronegative. The sequencing input was PBMCs. This chain uses TRBV5-4 with TRBJ1-1; D not certain. The DNA of the CDR3 is TGTGCCAGCAGCCCTCCCATAATGGCAGCGAACACCGAAGCTTTCTTT. Protein product: CASSPPIMAANTEAFF. Looking up the rest from reference TRBV5-4 and TRBJ1-1 gives the full variable domain: ETGVTQSPTHLIKTRGQQVTLRCSSQSGHNTVSWYQQALGQGPQFIFQYYREEENGRGNFPPRFSGLQFPNYSSELNVNALELDDSALYLCASSPPIMAANTEAFFGQGTRLTVV.